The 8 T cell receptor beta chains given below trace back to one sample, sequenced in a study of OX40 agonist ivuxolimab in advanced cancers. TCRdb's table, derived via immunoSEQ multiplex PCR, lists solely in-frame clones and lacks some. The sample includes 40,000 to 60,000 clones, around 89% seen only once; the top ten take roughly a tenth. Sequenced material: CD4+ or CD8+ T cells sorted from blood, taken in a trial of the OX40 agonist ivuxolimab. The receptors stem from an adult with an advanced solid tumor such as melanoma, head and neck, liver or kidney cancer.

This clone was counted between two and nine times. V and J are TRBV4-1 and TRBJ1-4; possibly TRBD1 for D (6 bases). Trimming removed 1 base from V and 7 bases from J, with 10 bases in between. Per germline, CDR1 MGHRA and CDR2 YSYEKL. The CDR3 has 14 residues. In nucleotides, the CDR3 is TGCGCCAGCAGCCAAGGTCAGGGGTCTGAAAAACTGTTTTTT. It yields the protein CASSQGQGSEKLFF.

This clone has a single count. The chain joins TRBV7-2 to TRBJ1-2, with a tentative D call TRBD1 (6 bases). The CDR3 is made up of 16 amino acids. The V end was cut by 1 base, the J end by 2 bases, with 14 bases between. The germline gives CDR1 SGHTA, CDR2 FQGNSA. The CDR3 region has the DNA TGTGCCAGCAGCTTAGTAGGGGGGGCTCAAAACTATGGCTACACCTTC. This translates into CASSLVGGAQNYGYTF.

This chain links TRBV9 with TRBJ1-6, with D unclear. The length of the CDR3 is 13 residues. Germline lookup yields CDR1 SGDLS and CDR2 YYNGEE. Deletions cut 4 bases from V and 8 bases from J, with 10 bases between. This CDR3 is CASSPGPYSPLHF. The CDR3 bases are TGTGCCAGCAGCCCCGGACCGTATTCACCCCTCCACTTT.

CDR3 DNA: TGTGCCAGCAGCTCGACAGGGGTACCAGATACGCAGTATTTT. As protein: CASSSTGVPDTQYF. The rearrangement joins TRBV5-8 to TRBJ2-3, with 8 bases fitting TRBD1. With V trimmed by 3 bases and J by 4 bases, 4 bases remained unmatched. Germline CDR1 reads SGHTS; CDR2 reads YDEGEE. This CDR3 is 14 amino acids long.

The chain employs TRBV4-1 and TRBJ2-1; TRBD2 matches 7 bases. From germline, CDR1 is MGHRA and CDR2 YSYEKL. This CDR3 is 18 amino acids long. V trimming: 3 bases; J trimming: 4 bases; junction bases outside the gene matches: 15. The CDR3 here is CASSHRAGRLALYNEQFF. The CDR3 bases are TGCGCCAGCAGCCACCGGGCCGGCAGACTAGCTCTATACAATGAGCAGTTCTTC.

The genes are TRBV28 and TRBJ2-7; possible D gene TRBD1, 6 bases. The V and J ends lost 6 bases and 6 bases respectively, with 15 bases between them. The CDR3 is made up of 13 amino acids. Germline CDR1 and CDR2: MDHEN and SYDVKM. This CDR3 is CASSPNRVSEQYF. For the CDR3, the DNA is TGTGCCAGCAGCCCCAACAGGGTAAGCGAGCAGTACTTC.

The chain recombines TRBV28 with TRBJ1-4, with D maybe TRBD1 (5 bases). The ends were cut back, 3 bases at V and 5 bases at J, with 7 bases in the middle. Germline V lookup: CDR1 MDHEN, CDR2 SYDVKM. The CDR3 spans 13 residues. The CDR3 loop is CASSLGGNEKLFF. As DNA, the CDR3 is TGTGCCAGCAGTTTGGGGGGGAATGAAAAACTGTTTTTT. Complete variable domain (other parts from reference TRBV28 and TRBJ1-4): DVKVTQSSRYLVKRTGEKVFLECVQDMDHENMFWYRQDPGLGLRLIYFSYDVKMKEKGDIPEGYSVSREKKERFSLILESASTNQTSMYLCASSLGGNEKLFFGSGTQLSVL.

CDR3: CASTKQGRGVGYTF. The CDR3, as DNA: TGTGCCAGTACCAAACAGGGGAGAGGAGTTGGCTACACCTTC. The J gene is TRBJ1-2, the V gene TRBV19, with 7 bases matching TRBD1. V was pared by 7 bases and J by 7 bases, with 12 bases of the junction left unmatched. The germline gives CDR1 LNHDA, CDR2 SQIVND (reference sequence). CDR3 length equals 14 residues.